This paragraph reports one T cell receptor beta chain. This CDR3 is built from 15 residues. Germline trimming cut 2 bases from V and 9 bases from J; bases unmatched to any gene: 6. Per the germline V gene, CDR1 is LGHNA and CDR2 is YSLEER. Every one of the donors was a healthy Caucasian. One entry per CDR3 protein, called by TCRdb with MiXCR from the 5' RACE reads. The table lists fewer than 550,000 distinct CDR3 sequences, roughly an eighth of them singletons. This entry comes from a study of identical twins. The data also belong to a second study, concerning yellow fever vaccine responses in identical twins.

The sequencing sample was made of CD4+ T cells sorted from blood. This receptor was identified in a woman younger than 35 in good health. The gene calls are TRBV4-3 and TRBJ2-1, with 11 bases that match TRBD2. CDR3 in amino acids: CASSQRRLAGSEQFF. In nucleotides, the CDR3 is TGCGCCAGCAGCCAACGCAGACTAGCGGGATCTGAGCAGTTCTTC.